Reported below is one T cell receptor (beta chain). The data belong to a study of T cells in Graves' hyperthyroidism and ophthalmopathy. Amplified TCR beta CDR3 regions derived from RNA transcripts. First-round RT-PCR of the TCR CDR3 relied on the HTBI primer set. TCRdb re-called the multiplex PCR reads through MiXCR, storing one row per CDR3 protein. The sample contains approximately 600,000 distinct CDR3 sequences, under 20% of which appear only once. This clonotype was obtained from a woman in her twenties or thirties with Graves' hyperthyroidism. Sequenced input: blood.

CDR3 loop: CASSPGLRNTEAFF. The DNA of the CDR3 is TGTGCCAGCAGCCCGGGACTGAGAAACACTGAAGCTTTCTTT. This chain links TRBV28 with TRBJ1-1; D possibly corresponds to TRBD1 (5 bases). CDR3 length: 14 amino acids. The V end was cut by 6 bases, the J end by 2 bases, with 13 bases between. Germline loops: CDR1 MDHEN, CDR2 SYDVKM.